This TCR beta chain came from a study of PD-1 blockade in classical Hodgkin lymphoma (dated by TCRdb to 2020 to 2021). At the level of the whole study: Nivolumab dosing was 3 mg/kg intravenously every 2 weeks, continuing until either disease progression or unacceptable toxicity. To define a peripheral blood immune signature of response to PD-1 blockade in classical Hodgkin lymphoma, the study combined TCR beta sequencing with CyTOF.

About this clone itself: This clone's antigen is unknown. There are no base qualities to consult, and no much larger clone falls within one base.

Taken with the paper, the label for time point translates to: cycle 4 day 1 (C4D1), after less than 7 weeks of nivolumab. All trial patients had relapsed after autologous stem cell transplantation, with cohorts A, B and C differing in prior brentuximab vedotin exposure. The trial cohort included 45 to 65 patients with relapsed/refractory classical Hodgkin lymphoma, and each patient had a best overall response of complete response, partial response or progressive disease. In the multi-cohort phase II CheckMate 205 trial, trial patients received single-agent nivolumab. Best overall response was determined by an independent review committee according to the 2007 International Working Group response criteria. Trial PBMCs were obtained immediately prior to nivolumab initiation (C1D1) and on therapy at cycle 2 day 1 and cycle 4 day 1. Peripheral blood was collected in 8 mL Vacutainer Cell Preparation Tubes, from which PBMCs were isolated by centrifugation and then cryopreserved.

The CDR3 sequence holds 15 residues, the cysteine and phenylalanine included. Only CDR3 DNA remains: 45 bases, in frame from the first base. The V end gives up 5 bases and the J end 3 bases, leaving 6 bases in the junction not matched to a gene. From a lookup of the germline V gene (reference sequence), CDR1 and CDR2 are LNHDA and SQIVND. Genomic DNA was extracted with the Qiagen DNeasy kit from unsorted PBMCs and from negatively selected CD4+ and CD8+ fractions. TCR beta CDR3 regions were subjected to amplification by immunoSEQ multiplex PCR with primers that anneal to V and J segments. A synthetic immune receptor repertoire was used to minimize amplification bias, and any remaining bias was removed computationally after sequencing. The original pipeline was this. Repertoire diversity was quantified as the Shannon entropy index using custom Python scripts. Unsorted, CD4+ and CD8+ repertoires were analyzed separately, except in combined analyses where CD4+ and CD8+ sequences were merged in silico. A clone was considered expanded if an increase in frequency of at least 2-fold after treatment relative to C1D1 was found, and a pseudocount of 0.5 was applied to clones undetected at baseline. Clones with 0 or 1 copy at C1D1 were defined as singleton clones, while clones with 2 or more copies were defined as non-singleton clones. By matching protein sequences in sorted samples from the same patient, clones expanded in unsorted samples were annotated as CD4+, CD8+ or unknown. Diversity changes from C1D1 to C4D1 were tested in paired samples using Wilcoxon tests. The immuneACCESS repertoire file appears here via TCRdb, limited to in-frame rearrangements. These files lack a portion of the clones; in checked studies, under half of the deficit traces to unresolved V genes, and the cause of the others is not known. From that table come the V and J calls and clone size; the DNA was used to work out D and trimming. Present in this sample are 90,000 to 110,000 clones, roughly 90% of which were seen just once. Roughly 19% of the sample rests with the top ten.

What the research found in general, with its limitations: Among trial patients, those achieving complete response had baseline diversity similar to that of newly diagnosed patients, while diversity was significantly lower in partial responders and progressors. Baseline TCR diversity was reported to be lower in newly diagnosed patients than in healthy donors, and even lower in relapsed/refractory patients. A significant rise by C4D1 was seen in CD4+ but not CD8+ TCR diversity (p=0.0027 vs p=0.16), with the rise being most apparent in complete responders (p=0.02). Lower diversity was seen in patients whose nivolumab began less than 1 year after ASCT, and these patients were left out of later analyses so that immune reconstitution would not confound the results. The study was restricted to a single clinical trial cohort, and the causes of repertoire differences, possibly disease activity or prior therapy, were left undefined.

The sequence derives from a human donor with classical Hodgkin lymphoma. The chain links TRBV19 with TRBJ1-2, and TRBD1 aligns with 10 junction nucleotides. The sequencing here drew on peripheral blood mononuclear cells (PBMCs), taken before the fourth cycle of nivolumab. The CDR3 sequence is CASSRPGQGHYGYTF. In nucleotide form, the sequence is TGTGCCAGTAGTCGACCGGGACAGGGGCACTATGGCTACACCTTC. Reference TRBV19 and TRBJ1-2 proteins supply the regions before and after the CDR3; the full variable domain is: DGGITQSPKYLFRKEGQNVTLSCEQNLNHDAMYWYRQDPGQGLRLIYYSQIVNDFQKGDIAEGYSVSREKKESFPLTVTSAQKNPTAFYLCASSRPGQGHYGYTFGSGTRLTVV.